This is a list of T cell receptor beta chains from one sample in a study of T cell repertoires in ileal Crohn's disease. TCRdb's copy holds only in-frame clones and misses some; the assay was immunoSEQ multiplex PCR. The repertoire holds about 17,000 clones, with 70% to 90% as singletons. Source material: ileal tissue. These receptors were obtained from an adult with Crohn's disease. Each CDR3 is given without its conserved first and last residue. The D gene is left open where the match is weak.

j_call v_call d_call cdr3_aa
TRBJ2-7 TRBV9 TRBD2 ASSPRTSGYEQY
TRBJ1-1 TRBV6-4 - ASSRQLNTEAF
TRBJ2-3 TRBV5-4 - ASSLGGTNTDTQY
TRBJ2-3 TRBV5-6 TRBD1 ASSLPGQGLTDTQY
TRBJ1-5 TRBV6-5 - ASSQQGGSQPQH
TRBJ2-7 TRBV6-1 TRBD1 ASSRQGAAEQY
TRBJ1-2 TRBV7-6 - ASSQTPGAYGYT
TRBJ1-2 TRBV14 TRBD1 ASSRTRGRVYGYT
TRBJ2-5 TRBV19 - ASSRGGTEETQY
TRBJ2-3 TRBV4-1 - ASSQGRASDTQY
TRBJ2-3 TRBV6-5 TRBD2 ARKTGTSGDTQY
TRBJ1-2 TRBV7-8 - ASSLARHRINYGYT
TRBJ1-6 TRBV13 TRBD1 ASSLGDRNSPLH
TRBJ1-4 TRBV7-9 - ASSRPSTREKLF
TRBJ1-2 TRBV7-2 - ASSYDSVGVGYT
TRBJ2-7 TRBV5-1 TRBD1 ASSWAGTGGKYEQY
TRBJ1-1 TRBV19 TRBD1 ASSIRAGGLNTEAF
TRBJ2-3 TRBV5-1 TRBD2 ASSFPGRPDTQY
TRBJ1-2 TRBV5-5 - ASSLPTGGPFYGYT
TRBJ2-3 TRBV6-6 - ASGRDISTDTQY
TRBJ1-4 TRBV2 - ASGGDRRATNEKLF
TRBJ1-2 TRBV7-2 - ASSLERRGGYT
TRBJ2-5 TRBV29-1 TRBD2 SALAGPQETQY
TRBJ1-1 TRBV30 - AWSLRSEAF
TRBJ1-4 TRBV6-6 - ASRFTGSNEKLF
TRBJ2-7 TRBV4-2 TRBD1 ASSQRTGSYEQY
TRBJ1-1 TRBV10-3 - AIRHRENTEAF
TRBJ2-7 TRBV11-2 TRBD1 ASSFATGGEQY
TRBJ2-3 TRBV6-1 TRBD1 ASSVTGGEADTQY
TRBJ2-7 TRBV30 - AWSVRAGVAYEQY
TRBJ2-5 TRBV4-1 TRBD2 ASSQDWGGARVETQY
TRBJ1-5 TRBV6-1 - ASSGTQGQPQH
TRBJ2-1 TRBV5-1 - ASSLAQRVYNEQF
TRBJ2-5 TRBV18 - ASIGARGETQY
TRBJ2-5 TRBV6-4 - ASSANGQETQY
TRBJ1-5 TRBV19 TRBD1 ASRQGVQPQH
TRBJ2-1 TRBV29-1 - SVTRVYDYNEQF
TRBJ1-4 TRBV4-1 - ASSQIRGREKLF
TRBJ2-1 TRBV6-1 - ASRIDGVHNEQF
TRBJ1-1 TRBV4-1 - ASSQEPTRPEAF
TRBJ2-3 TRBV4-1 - ASSQTPMGPSTDTQY
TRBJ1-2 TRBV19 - ASSIGQRGGYT
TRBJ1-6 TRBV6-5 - ASSPSQYEQGPLH
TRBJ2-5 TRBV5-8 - ASSLGPQVLQETQY